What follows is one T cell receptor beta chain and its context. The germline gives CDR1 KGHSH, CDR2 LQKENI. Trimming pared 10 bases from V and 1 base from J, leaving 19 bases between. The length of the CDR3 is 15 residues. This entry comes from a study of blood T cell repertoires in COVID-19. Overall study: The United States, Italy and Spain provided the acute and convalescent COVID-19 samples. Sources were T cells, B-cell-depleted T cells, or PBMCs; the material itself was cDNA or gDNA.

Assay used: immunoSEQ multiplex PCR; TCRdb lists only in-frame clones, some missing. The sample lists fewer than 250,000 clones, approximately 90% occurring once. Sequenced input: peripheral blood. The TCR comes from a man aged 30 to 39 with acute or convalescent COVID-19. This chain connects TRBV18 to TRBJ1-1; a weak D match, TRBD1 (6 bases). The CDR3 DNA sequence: TGTGCCACATCAAGGGGGGGGATGGAGAACACTGAAGCTTTCTTT. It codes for CATSRGGMENTEAFF.